This TCR beta chain appears in the sequencing data of a study of cytomegalovirus exposure and HLA in healthy donors. Study context: Earlier sequencing of 150 million to 200 million T cells yielded around 100 million unique TCR beta sequences.

Use of 60 Vbeta and 13 Jbeta primers characterized the PCR. The protocol was immunoSEQ multiplex PCR, while the TCRdb copy is restricted to in-frame clones and leaves out a portion. Of over 95,000 clones in the sample, roughly three quarters were seen once. As for this clone: Its antigen is currently unknown.

The donors, nominally healthy at sampling, likely had unrecorded immune exposures. Study-wide results and limits: Per a prior analysis, the majority of TCR beta V segments were productive roughly 90% or roughly 30% of the time.

The sample comprised PBMCs. The source of this sequence is a man aged 40-49 years in good health and CMV-seronegative.

DNA of the CDR3: TGTGCCAGCAGAGTAACTAGCGGCCGGGGGGCAGATACGCAGTATTTT. It yields the protein CASRVTSGRGADTQYF. The rearrangement joins TRBV11-2 to TRBJ2-3, with 8 positions matching TRBD2. Trimming took 6 bases from V and 4 from J; bases not matched to a gene: 12. The CDR3 loop spans 16 amino acids. CDR1 SGHAT and CDR2 FQNNGV come from the germline V gene.